This entry features one T cell receptor (beta chain) sequence. In the original workflow: Reference gene primer amplification gave nucleated cell count estimates. Profiled with immunoSEQ multiplex PCR; TCRdb holds only in-frame clones, not every one. That table is the source of V, J and clone size, and D and trimming were worked out from the DNA. The sample includes 50,000 to 70,000 clones, roughly 83% seen only once; the top ten take more than 15%. V lost 3 bases, J lost 3 bases, and 9 bases lay in between. The CDR3 length is 13 residues. Germline V gives CDR1 MGHDK, CDR2 SYGVNS. This sample is part of a study of blood T cell repertoires in COVID-19. Study information: Specimens from acute and convalescent COVID-19 originated in the United States, Italy and Spain.

This sequence originates from a man aged 70 or older with active COVID-19. This chain uses TRBV25-1 with TRBJ2-7, with no clear D. Sequenced material: peripheral blood. The CDR3: CASSEATNYEQYF. CDR3 coding DNA: TGTGCCAGCAGTGAGGCAACGAACTACGAGCAGTACTTC.